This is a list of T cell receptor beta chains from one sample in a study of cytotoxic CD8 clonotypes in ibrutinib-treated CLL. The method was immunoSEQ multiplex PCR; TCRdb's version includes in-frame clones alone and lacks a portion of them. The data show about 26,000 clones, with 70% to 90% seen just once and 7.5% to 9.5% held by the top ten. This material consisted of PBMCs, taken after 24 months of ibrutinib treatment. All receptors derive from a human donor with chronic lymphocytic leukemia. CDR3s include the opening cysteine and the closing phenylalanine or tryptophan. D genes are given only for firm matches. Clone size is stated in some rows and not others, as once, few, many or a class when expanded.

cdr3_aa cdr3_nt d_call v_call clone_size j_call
CASSLADSYNNSPLHF TGTGCCAGCAGCTTAGCGGACAGTTACAATAATTCACCCCTCCACTTT . TRBV7-8 . TRBJ1-6
CAISESTPIWGGVEETQYF TGTGCCATCAGTGAGTCGACCCCCATTTGGGGGGGGGTGGAGGAGACCCAGTACTTC TRBD2 TRBV10-3 . TRBJ2-5
CASSPNSGQGNNQPQHF TGTGCCAGCTCACCCAATTCTGGACAGGGGAACAATCAGCCCCAGCATTTT TRBD1 TRBV18 . TRBJ1-5
CASSLGPEGFQETQYF TGTGCCAGCAGCTTAGGGCCCGAGGGTTTCCAAGAGACCCAGTACTTC . TRBV11-2 . TRBJ2-5
CASSQRTGGLSGYTF TGCGCCAGCAGCCAGCGAACAGGGGGTCTGAGTGGCTACACCTTC TRBD1 TRBV4-1 . TRBJ1-2
CASSYSSRVKYF TGTGCCAGCAGTTACTCGAGCAGGGTGAAGTACTTC . TRBV6-6 few TRBJ2-7
CASSVGGVMNTEAFF TGTGCCAGCAGCGTAGGTGGGGTCATGAACACTGAAGCTTTCTTT . TRBV9 . TRBJ1-1
CASSLAGTSGAADTQYF TGTGCCAGCAGCTTAGCCGGGACTAGCGGGGCAGCAGATACGCAGTATTTT TRBD2 TRBV7-8 . TRBJ2-3
CASSWVRSAGRGPLDGYTF TGTGCCAGCAGTTGGGTCCGGTCCGCAGGGAGAGGCCCCTTGGATGGCTACACCTTC . TRBV28 . TRBJ1-2
CASNLLLAGGKETQYF TGTGCCAGCAACTTACTCCTAGCGGGGGGGAAGGAGACCCAGTACTTC TRBD2 TRBV7-2 . TRBJ2-5
CASSWTGPNTEAFF TGTGCCAGCAGTTGGACAGGACCGAACACTGAAGCTTTCTTT TRBD1 TRBV6-5 . TRBJ1-1
CASSRPGQGYYEQYF TGTGCCAGTAGTAGACCGGGACAGGGTTATTACGAGCAGTACTTC TRBD1 TRBV19 once TRBJ2-7
CASRPLQEKLFF TGTGCCAGCAGGCCCCTTCAAGAAAAACTGTTTTTT . TRBV2 . TRBJ1-4
CAAVVGDTQYF TGTGCCGCAGTAGTGGGAGATACGCAGTATTTT . TRBV19 . TRBJ2-3
CASSLWTGVEQFF TGTGCCAGCAGTTTATGGACAGGGGTTGAGCAGTTCTTC TRBD1 TRBV27 . TRBJ2-1
CASSVGGGGISSGNTIYF TGTGCCAGCAGCGTAGGGGGAGGTGGCATTAGCTCTGGAAACACCATATATTTT . TRBV9 . TRBJ1-3
CASSESTGKGSPLHF TGTGCCAGCAGTGAATCGACAGGGAAAGGGTCACCCCTCCACTTT TRBD1 TRBV25-1 . TRBJ1-6
CASSVETGTNEKLFF TGTGCCAGCAGCGTCGAGACCGGAACTAATGAAAAACTGTTTTTT . TRBV9 few TRBJ1-4
CATAPQVGTYNSPLHF TGTGCCACCGCGCCACAGGTCGGAACCTATAATTCACCCCTCCACTTT . TRBV19 few TRBJ1-6
CASTQPGGLEQFF TGTGCCAGCACCCAACCCGGAGGACTTGAGCAGTTCTTC . TRBV28 . TRBJ2-1
CASSVLAGGRDTQYF TGTGCCAGCAGCGTGCTAGCGGGGGGGCGAGATACGCAGTATTTT TRBD2 TRBV9 once TRBJ2-3
CASSLGASAGRDEQYF TGCGCCAGCAGCTTGGGGGCCTCCGCAGGACGGGACGAGCAGTACTTC . TRBV5-1 once TRBJ2-7
CASSLAPGDGYTF TGTGCCAGCAGCTTAGCCCCAGGGGATGGCTACACCTTC . TRBV7-9 . TRBJ1-2
CASSLSFRYTEAFF TGCGCCAGCAGCTTGTCCTTTAGGTACACTGAAGCTTTCTTT . TRBV5-1 . TRBJ1-1
CASSLQGRGYTF TGTGCCAGCAGTTTACAGGGGAGGGGCTACACCTTC TRBD1 TRBV6-5 . TRBJ1-2
CASSLGTSRSTDTQYF TGTGCCAGCAGCTTAGGGACTAGCCGGAGCACAGATACGCAGTATTTT TRBD2 TRBV13 . TRBJ2-3
CASSSSTGGGGTVNTQYF TGTGCCAGCAGCTCGAGTACTGGCGGCGGGGGGACAGTAAATACGCAGTATTTT . TRBV7-9 . TRBJ2-3
CASSVGRLTGELFF TGTGCCAGCAGCGTCGGCAGATTAACCGGGGAGCTGTTTTTT . TRBV9 . TRBJ2-2
CASSEMSGQARRPQHF TGCGCCAGCAGTGAGATGTCCGGACAGGCCCGCCGGCCCCAGCATTTT TRBD1 TRBV10-2 . TRBJ1-5
CASSTRFKRDIEAFF TGTGCCAGCAGCACTAGATTTAAACGGGACATTGAAGCTTTCTTT . TRBV7-8 . TRBJ1-1
CASSLWGYNEQFF TGTGCCAGCAGTTTATGGGGCTACAATGAGCAGTTCTTC . TRBV27 . TRBJ2-1
CASRGLDSSGNTIYF TGTGCCAGTAGGGGATTGGACTCGTCAGGAAACACCATATATTTT . TRBV19 once TRBJ1-3
CASRIEGGFNQPQHF TGTGCCAGCAGAATCGAGGGGGGATTCAATCAGCCCCAGCATTTT . TRBV2 . TRBJ1-5
CSVEDWGTGSSGANVLTF TGCAGCGTTGAAGATTGGGGGACAGGGTCCTCTGGGGCCAACGTCCTGACTTTC TRBD1 TRBV29-1 . TRBJ2-6
CASSQDQDQPRADTQYF TGTGCCAGCAGCCAAGATCAAGACCAGCCTCGGGCGGATACGCAGTATTTT . TRBV4-2 . TRBJ2-3
CASSSNPYEQYF TGTGCCAGCAGCTCCAACCCCTACGAGCAGTACTTC . TRBV5-4 . TRBJ2-7
CASSYEGIEYGYTF TGTGCCAGCAGTTACGAGGGAATCGAGTATGGCTACACCTTC . TRBV6-6 . TRBJ1-2
CASSPSTSASGGYTF TGTGCCAGCTCACCCTCTACGTCGGCATCGGGTGGCTACACCTTC . TRBV18 . TRBJ1-2
CASSRRDAADTQYF TGTGCCAGTAGTAGACGGGACGCCGCAGATACGCAGTATTTT . TRBV19 once TRBJ2-3
CASSLTVIHGYTF TGTGCCAGCAGCCTGACAGTAATACATGGCTACACCTTC . TRBV6-5 . TRBJ1-2
CASSVVGEASPLHF TGTGCCAGCAGCGTAGTGGGGGAGGCTTCACCCCTCCACTTT . TRBV9 once TRBJ1-6
CASSQGGGKETQYF TGTGCCAGCAGCCAAGGGGGCGGGAAAGAGACCCAGTACTTC . TRBV4-2 . TRBJ2-5
CASKLGNTEAFF TGTGCCAGCAAGCTGGGGAACACTGAAGCTTTCTTT . TRBV2 . TRBJ1-1